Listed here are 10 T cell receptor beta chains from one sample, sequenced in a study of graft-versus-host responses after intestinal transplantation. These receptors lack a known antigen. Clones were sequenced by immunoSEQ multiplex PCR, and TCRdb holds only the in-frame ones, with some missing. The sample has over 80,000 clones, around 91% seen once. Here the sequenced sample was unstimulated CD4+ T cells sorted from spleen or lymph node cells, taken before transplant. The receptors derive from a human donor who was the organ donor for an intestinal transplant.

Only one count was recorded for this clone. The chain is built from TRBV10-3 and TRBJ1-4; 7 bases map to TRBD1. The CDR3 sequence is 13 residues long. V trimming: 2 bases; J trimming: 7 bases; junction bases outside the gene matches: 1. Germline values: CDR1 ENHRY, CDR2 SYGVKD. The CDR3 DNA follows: TGTGCCATCAGTGAGGGGACAGCTGAAAAACTGTTTTTT. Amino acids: CAISEGTAEKLFF.

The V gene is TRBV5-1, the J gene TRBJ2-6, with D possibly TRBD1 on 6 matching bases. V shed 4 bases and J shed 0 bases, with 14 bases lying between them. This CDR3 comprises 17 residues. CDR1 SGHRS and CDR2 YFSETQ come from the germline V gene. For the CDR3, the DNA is TGCGCCAGCAGCCTTAGTACAGGGTACTCTGGGGCCAACGTCCTGACTTTC. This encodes CASSLSTGYSGANVLTF.

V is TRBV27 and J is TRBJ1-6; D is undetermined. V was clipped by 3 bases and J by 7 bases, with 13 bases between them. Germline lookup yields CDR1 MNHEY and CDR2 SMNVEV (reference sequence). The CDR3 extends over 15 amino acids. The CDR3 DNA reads TGTGCCAGCAGTTTCTCGCCTGGGAGGAATTCACCCCTCCACTTT. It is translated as CASSFSPGRNSPLHF.

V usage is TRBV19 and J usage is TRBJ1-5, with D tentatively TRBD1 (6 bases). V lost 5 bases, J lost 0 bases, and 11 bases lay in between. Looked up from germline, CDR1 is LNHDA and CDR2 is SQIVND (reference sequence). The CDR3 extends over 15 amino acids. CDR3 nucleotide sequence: TGTGCCAGTAGTCGGACAGTTTATAGCAATCAGCCCCAGCATTTT. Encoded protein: CASSRTVYSNQPQHF.

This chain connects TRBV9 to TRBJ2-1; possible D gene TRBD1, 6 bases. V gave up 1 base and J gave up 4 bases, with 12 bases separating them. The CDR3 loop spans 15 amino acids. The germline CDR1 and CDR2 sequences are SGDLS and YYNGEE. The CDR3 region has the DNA TGTGCCAGCAGCGTAAGCTTAGGGGGTTACAATGAGCAGTTCTTC. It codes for CASSVSLGGYNEQFF.

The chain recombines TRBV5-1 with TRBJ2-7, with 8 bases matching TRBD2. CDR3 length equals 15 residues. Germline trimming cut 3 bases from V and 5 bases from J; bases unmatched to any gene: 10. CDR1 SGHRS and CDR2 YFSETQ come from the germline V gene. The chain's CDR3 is CASSSGGRGVHEQYF. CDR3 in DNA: TGCGCCAGCAGCTCGGGGGGGCGGGGGGTCCACGAGCAGTACTTC.

The CDR3 DNA is TGTGCCAGCAGCTCAGGGACAGGGCAAAGTCCACCCCTCCACTTT. As protein: CASSSGTGQSPPLHF. The V and J genes are TRBV7-8 and TRBJ1-6, with 9 bases matching TRBD1. Trimming cost V 4 bases and J 11 bases; bases outside gene matches: 9. The germline gives CDR1 SGHVS, CDR2 FQNEAQ. This CDR3 is 15 amino acids long. Supplemented by reference TRBV7-8 and TRBJ1-6, the full variable domain reads GAGVSQSPRYKVAKRGQDVALRCDPISGHVSLFWYQQALGQGPEFLTYFQNEAQLDKSGLPSDRFFAERPEGSVSTLKIQRTQQEDSAVYLCASSSGTGQSPPLHFGNGTRLTVT.

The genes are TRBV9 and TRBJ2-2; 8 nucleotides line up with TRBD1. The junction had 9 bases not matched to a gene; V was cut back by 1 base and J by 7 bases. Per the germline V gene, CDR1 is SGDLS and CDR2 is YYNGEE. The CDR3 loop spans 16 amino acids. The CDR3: CASSVLAGGTGGELFF. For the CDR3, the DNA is TGTGCCAGCAGCGTATTGGCAGGGGGCACGGGCGGGGAGCTGTTTTTT. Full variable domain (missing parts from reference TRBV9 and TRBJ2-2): DSGVTQTPKHLITATGQRVTLRCSPRSGDLSVYWYQQSLDQGLQFLIQYYNGEERAKGNILERFSAQQFPDLHSELNLSSLELGDSALYFCASSVLAGGTGGELFFGEGSRLTVL.

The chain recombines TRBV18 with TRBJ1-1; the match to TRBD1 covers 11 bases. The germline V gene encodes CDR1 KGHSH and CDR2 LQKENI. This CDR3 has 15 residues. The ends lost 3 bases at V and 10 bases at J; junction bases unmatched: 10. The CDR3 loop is CASSPLGQGVEGAFF. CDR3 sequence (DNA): TGTGCCAGCTCACCCCTGGGACAGGGGGTTGAAGGAGCTTTCTTT.

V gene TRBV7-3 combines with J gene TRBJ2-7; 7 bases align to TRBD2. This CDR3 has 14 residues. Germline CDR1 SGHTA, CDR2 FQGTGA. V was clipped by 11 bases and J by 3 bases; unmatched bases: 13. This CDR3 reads CAHLGLAENYEQYF. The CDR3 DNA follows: TGTGCCCACCTAGGGCTAGCGGAGAACTACGAGCAGTACTTC. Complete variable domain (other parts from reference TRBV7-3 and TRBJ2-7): GAGVSQTPSNKVTEKGKYVELRCDPISGHTALYWYRQSLGQGPEFLIYFQGTGAADDSGLPNDRFFAVRPEGSVSTLKIQRTERGDSAVYLCAHLGLAENYEQYFGPGTRLTVT.